The entry below describes one TCR beta chain. The CDR3 spans 18 residues. The data originate from a study of blood T cell repertoires in COVID-19. In the study overall: Acute and convalescent COVID-19 specimens originated in the United States, Italy and Spain. T cells, B-cell-depleted T cells, or PBMCs provided the cDNA or gDNA that served as material.

Study processing details: Amplifying reference gene primers gave estimates of nucleated cell counts. Data came from immunoSEQ multiplex PCR; TCRdb stores just in-frame clones and leaves some out. V and J calls plus clone size are reproduced from that table; the DNA served to infer D and trimming. This sample has more than 200,000 clones, with approximately 80% found just once. Followed over time, Seattle patients had been enrolled while infection was active. This rearrangement joins TRBV1 to TRBJ2-7; TRBD2, the table's D call, was not compared with the DNA. TRBV1 is a listed pseudogene. Sequencing was performed on peripheral blood. The sequence derives from a woman aged 80 or over with COVID-19, enrolled during active disease. CDR3: CTSSHLTSGGAKNYEQYV. The CDR3 coding sequence is TGCACCAGCAGCCACCTTACTAGCGGGGGGGCCAAGAATTACGAGCAGTACGTC.